The source of this T cell receptor beta chain is a study of T cell responses to AZD1222 COVID-19 vaccine (dated by TCRdb to the early 2020s). Broadly, across the study: A total of under 250 trial participants underwent TCR sequencing, of whom roughly 210 had received two doses of AZD1222 and approximately 25 had received two doses of the MenACWY control vaccine. Enrollment into the trials was organized by age into subgroups of 18-55, 56-69 and 70-plus years, and those subgroups contained roughly 140, 27 and 60 TCR-sequenced participants, respectively. Study-wide findings and limitations: Because no samples from the day 14 peak response were available, repertoires could be characterized only after the peak T cell response. The vaccine-associated CD4 TCRs covered the entire spike protein, and the dominant responses fell in regions 160-218 and 743-854. A significant rise in spike-specific TCR breadth and depth was observed after two AZD1222 doses relative to day 0 and relative to MenACWY recipients. In the small 56-69-year group, the increase in depth fell short of significance, most likely because of low power. Reportedly, almost half of the unique spike-specific TCRs recognized epitopes lying outside the regions that are mutated in the B.1.351 and B.1.1.7 variants. Most participants were white British and females outnumbered males, and the authors suggested that clonal diversity may have been underestimated. Conclusions about previously exposed vaccinees are limited because only a handful of AZD1222 recipients were SARS-CoV-2 seropositive at baseline.

The CDR3 regions of human TCRbeta chains were analyzed by immunosequencing. Per the source publication's procedure: Repertoire TCRs were checked for matches against a reference library of SARS-CoV-2-specific TCRs that had been generated using the MIRA antigen-specificity platform. Breadth was defined as the fraction of unique TCRs that were SARS-CoV-2-associated. Depth was defined as the fraction of total T cells that were SARS-CoV-2-associated. Using the MIRA data, every spike-specific TCR was mapped to the spike region that the TCR reacted to and assigned to either a CD4 or a CD8 class. Log10-transformed breadth and depth values were compared by one-way ANOVA with Sidak's multiple comparisons tests. TCRdb carries this immuneACCESS record with in-frame sequences only. Its versions omit some clonotypes, under half of them owing to an unresolved V gene in the studies checked, with the rest unexplained. V and J calls and clone size are those listed in that table; D and trimming were worked out from the DNA. Across this sample there are around 120,000 clones, with around 90% seen only once. Under 3% of the sample is in the top ten clones.

In light of the paper, this sample's time point label describes: about 28 days (+/-7) after the second vaccine dose. Because spike-specific TCR depth and breadth did not differ between the two schedules, AZD1222 recipients who got a second dose at roughly 4 weeks were pooled with those who got a second dose at roughly 12 weeks. Samples from vaccinated people were obtained from the UK trials COV001 and COV002, which included a single-blind randomized controlled phase 2/3 trial of AZD1222 (ChAdOx1 nCoV-19) in healthy adults. For TCRbeta chain sequencing, PBMC samples from trial participants were taken at day 0 and at day 28 after the second dose. Note on this clone: Its recognized antigen is unknown. Base qualities are not provided; no much larger clone lies one nucleotide away.

Via the germline V gene, CDR1 is KGHSH and CDR2 LQKENI. At the junction V is shortened by 6 bases and J by 10 bases, with 12 bases in between. The CDR3 runs 11 residues from the cysteine to the phenylalanine. Solely the CDR3 DNA is kept, with 33 bases framed from the first base. The chain employs TRBV18 and TRBJ1-1; TRBD1 is a weak D gene call, 6 bases matching. The TCR was taken from an adult who received the AZD1222 COVID-19 vaccine. The material was peripheral blood, obtained 28 days after the second AZD1222 dose. In nucleotide form, the sequence is TGTGCCAGCTCTGAACAGGGCTCAGCTTTCTTT. Its protein is CASSEQGSAFF.